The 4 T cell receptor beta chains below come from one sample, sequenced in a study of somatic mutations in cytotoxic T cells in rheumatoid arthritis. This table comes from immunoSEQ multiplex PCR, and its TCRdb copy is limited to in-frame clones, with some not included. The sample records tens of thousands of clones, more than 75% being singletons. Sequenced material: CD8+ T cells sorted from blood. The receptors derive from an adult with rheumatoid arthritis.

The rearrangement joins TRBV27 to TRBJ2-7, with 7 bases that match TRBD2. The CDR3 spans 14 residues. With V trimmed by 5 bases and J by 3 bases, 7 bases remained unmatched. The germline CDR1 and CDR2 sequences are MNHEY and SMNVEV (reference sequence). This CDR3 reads CASSQRDEYYEQYF. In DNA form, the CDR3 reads TGTGCCAGCAGTCAGCGGGACGAGTACTACGAGCAGTACTTC.

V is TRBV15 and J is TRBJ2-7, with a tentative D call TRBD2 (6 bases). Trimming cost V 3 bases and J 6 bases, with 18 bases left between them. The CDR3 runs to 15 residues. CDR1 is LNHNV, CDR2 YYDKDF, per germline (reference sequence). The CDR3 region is CATSSLRDSALEQYF. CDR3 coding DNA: TGTGCCACCAGCAGCCTCCGGGACTCCGCCCTCGAGCAGTACTTC.

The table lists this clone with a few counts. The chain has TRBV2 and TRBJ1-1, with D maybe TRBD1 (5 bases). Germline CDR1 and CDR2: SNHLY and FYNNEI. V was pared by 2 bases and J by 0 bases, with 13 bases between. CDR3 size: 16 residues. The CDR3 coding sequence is TGTGCCAGCAGTGAAATTGACAGCCCTTTGAACACTGAAGCTTTCTTT. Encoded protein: CASSEIDSPLNTEAFF.

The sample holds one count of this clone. The CDR3 region is CASALTGQYNEQFF. Here the CDR3 DNA reads TGTGCCAGCGCGCTGACAGGGCAATACAATGAGCAGTTCTTC. V and J are TRBV7-9 and TRBJ2-1, with 7 bases identical to TRBD1. Germline CDR1 SEHNR, CDR2 FQNEAQ (reference sequence). The CDR3 consists of 14 residues. V shed 8 bases, J shed 4 bases, and the junction held 8 bases outside the gene matches.